The rows below give T cell receptor beta chains drawn from one sample of a study of T cell changes during pregnancy in multiple sclerosis. The protocol was immunoSEQ multiplex PCR, while the TCRdb copy is restricted to in-frame clones and leaves out a portion. The sample lists around 50,000 clones, approximately 87% seen once, with approximately 5% in the top ten. The sample taken for sequencing was peripheral blood from another person, used as feeder cells. Every receptor here comes from a human donor whose cells served as feeder cells for cultures in a pregnancy study. The CDR3 runs from the conserved cysteine through the conserved F or W. Fields, in order: V gene, clone size, J gene, CDR3 length, D gene, CDR3 DNA, CDR3 protein. The D gene is left open where the match is weak. Size is omitted from some rows. Given values are once, few, many or a class for expanded clones.

V: TRBV15
size: NA
J: TRBJ1-1
length: 14
D: TRBD1
DNA: TGTGCCACCAGCCCCTGGACAGGGAACACTGAAGCTTTCTTT
CDR3: CATSPWTGNTEAFF

V: TRBV9
size: NA
J: TRBJ1-2
length: 13
D: NA
DNA: TGTGCCAGCAGCGTAGACGGGGCCTATGGCTACACCTTC
CDR3: CASSVDGAYGYTF

V: TRBV19
size: NA
J: TRBJ2-1
length: 14
D: TRBD2
DNA: TGTGCCAGTAGTATAGGACTAGCGGGAAATGAGCAGTTCTTC
CDR3: CASSIGLAGNEQFF

V: TRBV11-2
size: few
J: TRBJ1-6
length: 15
D: TRBD1
DNA: TGTGCCAGCAGGCGACGGGACAGGAGGAATTCACCCCTCCACTTT
CDR3: CASRRRDRRNSPLHF

V: TRBV9
size: NA
J: TRBJ2-5
length: 17
D: TRBD2
DNA: TGTGCCAGCAGCGTAGGAGACAGCGGGGGGGCCGGAGAGACCCAGTACTTC
CDR3: CASSVGDSGGAGETQYF

V: TRBV6-1
size: NA
J: TRBJ2-3
length: 13
D: NA
DNA: TGTGCCAGCAGCCTTAAGGAAGAGGTGACGCAGTATTTT
CDR3: CASSLKEEVTQYF

V: TRBV10-3
size: once
J: TRBJ2-1
length: 14
D: TRBD2
DNA: TGTGCCATCAGATCCGTGGCTAGCGGGGATGAGCAGTTCTTC
CDR3: CAIRSVASGDEQFF

V: TRBV11-2
size: NA
J: TRBJ2-7
length: 14
D: NA
DNA: TGTGCCAGCAGCTACACCCTTGGGCCCTACGAGCAGTACTTC
CDR3: CASSYTLGPYEQYF

V: TRBV2
size: NA
J: TRBJ2-3
length: 15
D: NA
DNA: TGTGCCAGCAGAGATAGGGGTTTCATCACAGATACGCAGTATTTT
CDR3: CASRDRGFITDTQYF

V: TRBV7-2
size: NA
J: TRBJ2-1
length: 15
D: TRBD2
DNA: TGTGCCAGCAGCCCCACTAGCGGGGGGGCCAGTGGGCAGTTCTTC
CDR3: CASSPTSGGASGQFF

V: TRBV5-1
size: NA
J: TRBJ2-7
length: 15
D: TRBD2
DNA: TGCGCCAGCAGCTTGGTGGTAGCGGGGGCCTACGAGCAGTACTTC
CDR3: CASSLVVAGAYEQYF

V: TRBV21-1
size: once
J: TRBJ1-2
length: 15
D: NA
DNA: TGTGCCAGCAGCAAAACTGACAGTATTAACTATGGCTACACCTTC
CDR3: CASSKTDSINYGYTF

V: TRBV4-3
size: NA
J: TRBJ2-3
length: 15
D: NA
DNA: TGCGCCAGCAGCCAAGAAATCGCGAGCACAGATACGCAGTATTTT
CDR3: CASSQEIASTDTQYF

V: TRBV9
size: NA
J: TRBJ1-5
length: 13
D: NA
DNA: TGTGCCAGCGGCGACGGCCTCCGGCAGCCCCAGCATTTT
CDR3: CASGDGLRQPQHF

V: TRBV4-3
size: NA
J: TRBJ2-6
length: 16
D: NA
DNA: TGCGCCAGCAGCCAAGATGGGACAACTGGGGCCAACGTCCTGACTTTC
CDR3: CASSQDGTTGANVLTF

V: TRBV11-2
size: NA
J: TRBJ2-5
length: 12
D: NA
DNA: TGTGCCAGCAGCACAGCGAAAGAGACCCAGTACTTC
CDR3: CASSTAKETQYF

V: TRBV5-1
size: NA
J: TRBJ2-7
length: 13
D: TRBD1
DNA: TGCGCCAGCAGCTGGACAGGGGACTACGAGCAGTACTTC
CDR3: CASSWTGDYEQYF

V: TRBV29-1
size: NA
J: TRBJ1-1
length: 13
D: NA
DNA: TGCAGCCTTGACCACTCGGAGAACACTGAAGCTTTCTTT
CDR3: CSLDHSENTEAFF

V: TRBV5-1
size: NA
J: TRBJ2-5
length: 18
D: TRBD2
DNA: TGCGCCAGCAGCTTGGGACTAGCGGGAATCGTTATACAAGAGACCCAGTACTTC
CDR3: CASSLGLAGIVIQETQYF

V: TRBV10-3
size: NA
J: TRBJ1-4
length: 13
D: NA
DNA: TGTGCCATCAGCGGGGCAACTAATGAAAAACTGTTTTTT
CDR3: CAISGATNEKLFF

V: TRBV5-1
size: NA
J: TRBJ2-3
length: 16
D: TRBD1
DNA: TGCGCCAGCAGCTTGGCCTGGACAGGTGTGAGTGATACGCAGTATTTT
CDR3: CASSLAWTGVSDTQYF

V: TRBV14
size: NA
J: TRBJ1-1
length: 16
D: NA
DNA: TGTGCCAGCAGCCAGTCTTACGGGGACATGAACACTGAAGCTTTCTTT
CDR3: CASSQSYGDMNTEAFF

V: TRBV18
size: NA
J: TRBJ2-7
length: 14
D: TRBD2
DNA: TGTGCCAGCTCGGGGACTAGCGGGAGCAGCGAGCAGTACTTC
CDR3: CASSGTSGSSEQYF

V: TRBV30
size: NA
J: TRBJ2-5
length: 12
D: NA
DNA: TGTGCCTGGAGTTTTGGACAAGAGACCCAGTACTTC
CDR3: CAWSFGQETQYF

V: TRBV7-2
size: NA
J: TRBJ1-2
length: 15
D: NA
DNA: TGTGCCAGCAGCTTAGTACAGGGACCTAACTATGGCTACACCTTC
CDR3: CASSLVQGPNYGYTF

V: TRBV10-3
size: NA
J: TRBJ2-3
length: 15
D: NA
DNA: TGTGCCATCAGTGAGTCGGGCAGGGGCTCCGATACGCAGTATTTT
CDR3: CAISESGRGSDTQYF

V: TRBV7-9
size: NA
J: TRBJ2-2
length: 16
D: NA
DNA: TGTGCCAGCAGCATCACCATGACTGGATCCCCCGGGGAGCTGTTTTTT
CDR3: CASSITMTGSPGELFF

V: TRBV7-3
size: NA
J: TRBJ2-1
length: 16
D: TRBD2
DNA: TGTGCCAGCAGCTCATTAGCGGGGGTTTACCACAATGAGCAGTTCTTC
CDR3: CASSSLAGVYHNEQFF

V: TRBV6-6
size: NA
J: TRBJ1-5
length: 12
D: NA
DNA: TGTGCCAGCAGTGACGACAATCAGCCCCAGCATTTT
CDR3: CASSDDNQPQHF

V: TRBV2
size: NA
J: TRBJ1-1
length: 13
D: NA
DNA: TGTGCCAGCAGTGTGGGTGGGGGAGAGGAAGCTTTCTTT
CDR3: CASSVGGGEEAFF

V: TRBV2
size: NA
J: TRBJ2-2
length: 15
D: TRBD1
DNA: TGTGCCAGCAGTTACCGGGACAGGGCCACCGGGGAGCTGTTTTTT
CDR3: CASSYRDRATGELFF

V: TRBV5-6
size: NA
J: TRBJ2-1
length: 15
D: NA
DNA: TGTGCCAGCAGCTTGCGAGGGACAAGCTACAATGAGCAGTTCTTC
CDR3: CASSLRGTSYNEQFF

V: TRBV5-6
size: once
J: TRBJ2-5
length: 13
D: NA
DNA: TGTGCCAGCAGCCCTGACGGGGAGGAGACCCAGTACTTC
CDR3: CASSPDGEETQYF

V: TRBV28
size: NA
J: TRBJ1-1
length: 16
D: NA
DNA: TGTGCCAGCAGTTTCCCCGCAGGGGAGGAAGTAACTGAAGCTTTCTTT
CDR3: CASSFPAGEEVTEAFF

V: TRBV20-1
size: once
J: TRBJ2-7
length: 11
D: NA
DNA: TGCAGTGCTAGTCAAAGCCACGAGCAGTACTTC
CDR3: CSASQSHEQYF

V: TRBV5-4
size: NA
J: TRBJ2-7
length: 13
D: NA
DNA: TGTGCCAGCAGCTTTAATGGGATCTACGAGCAGTACTTC
CDR3: CASSFNGIYEQYF

V: TRBV4-1
size: NA
J: TRBJ1-5
length: 15
D: NA
DNA: TGCGCCAGCAGCCAGCTGAGAAATAGCAATCAGCCCCAGCATTTT
CDR3: CASSQLRNSNQPQHF

V: TRBV5-1
size: NA
J: TRBJ2-7
length: 14
D: NA
DNA: TGCGCCAGCAGCTTGGCCTACGGTGGCGACGAGCAGTACTTC
CDR3: CASSLAYGGDEQYF

V: TRBV14
size: NA
J: TRBJ2-2
length: 18
D: TRBD1
DNA: TGTGCCAGCAGCCCTACTTCTATTACAGGGGGGAGCACCGGGGAGCTGTTTTTT
CDR3: CASSPTSITGGSTGELFF

V: TRBV7-9
size: few
J: TRBJ2-7
length: 17
D: TRBD1
DNA: TGTGCCAGCAGCTCACTATCTGGGACAGCACACTCCTACGAGCAGTACTTC
CDR3: CASSSLSGTAHSYEQYF

V: TRBV30
size: NA
J: TRBJ1-1
length: 19
D: TRBD1
DNA: TGTGCCTGGAGTGTAGGCGTTTGGTCGACAGGGCATTCGAGCACTGAAGCTTTCTTT
CDR3: CAWSVGVWSTGHSSTEAFF

V: TRBV4-1
size: NA
J: TRBJ2-2
length: 15
D: NA
DNA: TGCGCCAGCAGCCAAGAATGGCCTAGCACCGGGGAGCTGTTTTTT
CDR3: CASSQEWPSTGELFF

V: TRBV7-2
size: NA
J: TRBJ1-4
length: 18
D: NA
DNA: TGTGCCAGCAGCTTAGGCCGAGTCACCCCCGCAACTAATGAAAAACTGTTTTTT
CDR3: CASSLGRVTPATNEKLFF

V: TRBV28
size: once
J: TRBJ2-5
length: 14
D: NA
DNA: TGTGCCAGCAGTTTACTCCTAAAGGGGGAGACCCAGTACTTC
CDR3: CASSLLLKGETQYF

V: TRBV29-1
size: NA
J: TRBJ2-1
length: 16
D: TRBD1
DNA: TGCAGCGTTGAAACCCAGGGGGCGCGGGCCTACAATGAGCAGTTCTTC
CDR3: CSVETQGARAYNEQFF